This is a list of T cell receptor beta chains from one sample in a study of blood T cell repertoires in COVID-19. Method: immunoSEQ multiplex PCR; TCRdb's copy keeps in-frame clones and lacks some. This sample has 490,000 or so clones, with about 85% found just once. Sequenced: PBMCs or T cells enriched from blood (not recorded which). The receptors derive from a woman aged 60 to 75 who had recovered from COVID-19. Each CDR3 is given with its conserved first and last residue. Each record gives: J gene, clone size, V gene, D gene, CDR3 protein, CDR3 DNA. D genes are given only for firm matches. Clone size appears in some rows only: once, few, many, or a class for an expanded clone.

j_gene: TRBJ2-5; abundance: NA; v_gene: TRBV5-1; d_gene: NA; CDR3aa: CASSLAVGVETQYF; CDR3nt: TGCGCCAGCAGCTTGGCCGTAGGGGTGGAGACCCAGTACTTC
j_gene: TRBJ1-1; abundance: few; v_gene: TRBV19; d_gene: NA; CDR3aa: CASSIIGGNTEAFF; CDR3nt: TGTGCCAGTAGTATCATCGGGGGGAACACTGAAGCTTTCTTT
j_gene: TRBJ1-1; abundance: NA; v_gene: TRBV27; d_gene: NA; CDR3aa: CASSLPGRNEAFF; CDR3nt: TGTGCCAGCAGTTTACCGGGTCGGAATGAAGCTTTCTTT
j_gene: TRBJ1-5; abundance: NA; v_gene: TRBV30; d_gene: NA; CDR3aa: CAWMEGGGNQPQHF; CDR3nt: TGTGCCTGGATGGAGGGAGGGGGCAATCAGCCCCAGCATTTT
j_gene: TRBJ2-3; abundance: once; v_gene: TRBV12-5; d_gene: TRBD2; CDR3aa: CASAPYRGELLTDTQYF; CDR3nt: TGTGCTAGTGCTCCTTATCGGGGGGAATTACTCACAGATACGCAGTATTTT
j_gene: TRBJ2-3; abundance: NA; v_gene: TRBV4-2; d_gene: TRBD2; CDR3aa: CASSQDLAGGPSTDTQYF; CDR3nt: TGTGCCAGCAGCCAAGATTTAGCGGGGGGGCCTTCCACAGATACGCAGTATTTT
j_gene: TRBJ2-7; abundance: NA; v_gene: TRBV7-9; d_gene: NA; CDR3aa: CASSRLLGYEQYF; CDR3nt: TGTGCCAGCAGCCGACTCCTGGGCTACGAGCAGTACTTC
j_gene: TRBJ1-1; abundance: NA; v_gene: TRBV10-3; d_gene: NA; CDR3aa: CATQGHMNTEAFF; CDR3nt: TGTGCCACCCAGGGGCATATGAACACTGAAGCTTTCTTT
j_gene: TRBJ1-1; abundance: NA; v_gene: TRBV6-5; d_gene: TRBD1; CDR3aa: CASRGTVTAEAFF; CDR3nt: TGTGCCAGCAGAGGGACAGTGACGGCGGAAGCTTTCTTT
j_gene: TRBJ2-5; abundance: NA; v_gene: TRBV19; d_gene: TRBD2; CDR3aa: CASSMGLAGSQETQYF; CDR3nt: TGTGCCAGTAGTATGGGACTAGCGGGGAGCCAAGAGACCCAGTACTTC
j_gene: TRBJ2-3; abundance: NA; v_gene: TRBV10-3; d_gene: TRBD2; CDR3aa: CAISVGSAGGDTQYF; CDR3nt: TGTGCCATCAGTGTGGGTTCAGCGGGGGGAGATACGCAGTATTTT
j_gene: TRBJ1-1; abundance: NA; v_gene: TRBV19; d_gene: NA; CDR3aa: CASNHGVEAFF; CDR3nt: TGTGCCAGTAATCACGGAGTTGAAGCTTTCTTT
j_gene: TRBJ2-1; abundance: few; v_gene: TRBV18; d_gene: NA; CDR3aa: CASSTLTSGVEQFF; CDR3nt: TGTGCCAGCTCAACACTGACTAGTGGGGTTGAGCAGTTCTTC
j_gene: TRBJ2-2; abundance: few; v_gene: TRBV18; d_gene: NA; CDR3aa: CASSPRDTGELFF; CDR3nt: TGTGCCAGCTCACCCAGGGACACCGGGGAGCTGTTTTTT
j_gene: TRBJ1-2; abundance: NA; v_gene: TRBV30; d_gene: NA; CDR3aa: CAWRQPGLTILGYGYTF; CDR3nt: TGTGCCTGGAGACAGCCGGGACTAACCATTTTAGGCTATGGCTACACCTTC
j_gene: TRBJ1-2; abundance: NA; v_gene: TRBV18; d_gene: NA; CDR3aa: CASSLGLANYGYTF; CDR3nt: TGTGCCAGCTCACTCGGACTGGCTAACTATGGCTACACCTTC
j_gene: TRBJ2-1; abundance: few; v_gene: TRBV3-1/TRBV3-2; d_gene: NA; CDR3aa: CASSQDWGRAHEQFF; CDR3nt: TGTGCCAGCAGCCAAGATTGGGGCAGGGCCCATGAGCAGTTCTTC
j_gene: TRBJ1-4; abundance: NA; v_gene: TRBV2; d_gene: NA; CDR3aa: CASSTRTATNEKLFF; CDR3nt: TGTGCCAGCAGTACCCGGACAGCAACTAATGAAAAACTGTTTTTT
j_gene: TRBJ2-3; abundance: few; v_gene: TRBV18; d_gene: NA; CDR3aa: CASSPPERGSTLDTQYF; CDR3nt: TGTGCCAGCTCACCACCTGAGAGGGGGAGCACCTTGGATACGCAGTATTTT
j_gene: TRBJ2-2; abundance: NA; v_gene: TRBV4-1; d_gene: TRBD1; CDR3aa: CASSPRTGDNGELFF; CDR3nt: TGCGCCAGCAGCCCCCGGACAGGGGATAACGGGGAGCTGTTTTTT
j_gene: TRBJ2-3; abundance: NA; v_gene: TRBV9; d_gene: TRBD2; CDR3aa: CASSVGTSGTDTQYF; CDR3nt: TGTGCCAGCAGCGTCGGGACTAGCGGCACAGATACGCAGTATTTT
j_gene: TRBJ1-6; abundance: NA; v_gene: TRBV2; d_gene: NA; CDR3aa: CASKPLTGSGWDSPLHF; CDR3nt: TGTGCCAGCAAGCCCCTAACAGGGTCAGGGTGGGATTCACCCCTCCACTTT
j_gene: TRBJ1-1; abundance: NA; v_gene: TRBV6-5; d_gene: NA; CDR3aa: CASRGHLRDTEAFF; CDR3nt: TGTGCCAGCAGGGGACACCTTAGGGACACTGAAGCTTTCTTT
j_gene: TRBJ1-2; abundance: NA; v_gene: TRBV12-3/TRBV12-4; d_gene: NA; CDR3aa: CASSPSAGSGYTF; CDR3nt: TGTGCCAGCAGTCCAAGTGCAGGATCTGGCTACACCTTC
j_gene: TRBJ2-7; abundance: NA; v_gene: TRBV3-1/TRBV3-2; d_gene: NA; CDR3aa: CASSQTSSPAGEQYF; CDR3nt: TGTGCCAGCAGCCAAACGTCAAGCCCCGCGGGGGAGCAGTACTTC
j_gene: TRBJ2-3; abundance: NA; v_gene: TRBV5-1; d_gene: TRBD1; CDR3aa: CASRLQGASTDTQYF; CDR3nt: TGCGCCAGCAGGTTACAGGGGGCTAGCACAGATACGCAGTATTTT
j_gene: TRBJ2-3; abundance: NA; v_gene: TRBV9; d_gene: NA; CDR3aa: CASSVGAGTDTQYF; CDR3nt: TGTGCCAGCAGCGTAGGAGCGGGTACAGATACGCAGTATTTT
j_gene: TRBJ1-2; abundance: once; v_gene: TRBV11-2; d_gene: TRBD1; CDR3aa: CASSLGGTVSLYGYTF; CDR3nt: TGTGCCAGCAGCTTAGGTGGGACAGTTTCGTTATATGGCTACACCTTC
j_gene: TRBJ2-3; abundance: NA; v_gene: TRBV7-9; d_gene: TRBD1; CDR3aa: CASSPIPGQGRTDTQYF; CDR3nt: TGTGCCAGCAGCCCCATTCCGGGACAGGGGAGGACAGATACGCAGTATTTT